This T cell receptor (beta chain) was sequenced during a study of OX40 agonist ivuxolimab in advanced cancers. Some background on the complete study: Ivuxolimab was an agonistic, fully human IgG2 monoclonal antibody directed against OX40 (CD134), a costimulatory receptor. Partial responses occurred in three dose-escalation patients, of whom one had hepatocellular carcinoma and two had cutaneous melanoma. Peripheral TCRbeta sequencing aimed to test whether ivuxolimab altered TCR sequence diversity and caused clonal T-cell expansion. The paper describes the monotherapy dose-escalation part (N ≈ 52 patients) of the phase I trial of ivuxolimab. Among the 50 to 55 dose-escalation patients, around 20 had hepatocellular carcinoma, around 15 melanoma, 9 renal cell carcinoma and 9 head and neck cancer. In the dose-escalation cohort, 65% to 85% of patients were male, and the mean age was 60 years with a range of roughly 20 to 79. Intravenous ivuxolimab was administered to patients every 2 weeks at six dose levels: 0.01, 0.1, 0.3, 1.5, 3 and 10 mg/kg. Prior anti-PD-1, anti-PD-L1 or anti-CTLA-4 therapy was permitted, and checkpoint inhibitors had been received by roughly 40% of dose-escalation patients.

Genomic DNA was extracted from sorted cells for sequencing of the TCRbeta CDR3 region. The immunoSEQ Assay was used to sequence the TCRbeta CDR3 regions. TCRdb retrieved this table from immuneACCESS and kept in-frame rearrangements only. Not all clones are present; in checked studies, unresolved V genes account for under half, and no reason is known for the remainder. This sample lists 35,000 to 40,000 clones; about 92% were detected once. The ten largest clones represent 8% to 10% of the sample. The trial excluded patients who had a history of autoimmune disease or were on systemic immunosuppression. In every dose cohort, peripheral blood was drawn for TCR sequencing at baseline, cycle 4 day 1, and cycle 7 day 1. Samples were obtained from an open-label, multicenter, first-in-human phase I dose-escalation trial of ivuxolimab. Adults with locally advanced or metastatic melanoma, renal cell carcinoma, hepatocellular carcinoma or head and neck squamous cell carcinoma were enrolled in the trial. Before TCR sequencing, CD4+ T cells and CD8+ T cells from peripheral blood were sorted into separate populations.

The length of the CDR3 is 13 amino acids, counting both ends. The only DNA kept is the CDR3, 39 bases in frame from the first base. The germline V gene sets CDR1 to SQVTM and CDR2 to ANQGSEA. Compared with germline, V lacks 6 bases and J lacks 2 bases; bases without a gene match: 7. General study outcomes and caveats: After ivuxolimab, expanded clones were on average more numerous among CD8+ T cells than among CD4+ T cells. Low levels of normalized T-cell clonal expansion were also shown by some nonresponding patients. The antigen specificity of the clonally expanded peripheral T cells was not determined. In the 0.1-3.0 mg/kg groups, partial responders had among the lowest normalized peripheral clonal expansion, particularly in CD8+ T cells. Clonal expansion of both CD4+ and CD8+ blood T cells was observed from baseline to week 6 at doses 0.1 to 3.0 mg/kg.

A word on this clone: It lacks a known antigen. As the CDR3 is not closed by the conserved phenylalanine or tryptophan, this likely results from a read error.

The material sequenced was CD4+ or CD8+ T cells sorted from blood, taken in a trial of the OX40 agonist ivuxolimab. This clonotype was sampled from an adult with an advanced solid tumor such as melanoma, head and neck, liver or kidney cancer. Recombination linked TRBV29-1 to TRBJ2-7; 7 of the junction bases match TRBD2. The nucleotide sequence is given as TGCAGCGTCGTCACTAGCGTCGCCTACGAGCAGTACTGC. This sequence encodes CSVVTSVAYEQYC.